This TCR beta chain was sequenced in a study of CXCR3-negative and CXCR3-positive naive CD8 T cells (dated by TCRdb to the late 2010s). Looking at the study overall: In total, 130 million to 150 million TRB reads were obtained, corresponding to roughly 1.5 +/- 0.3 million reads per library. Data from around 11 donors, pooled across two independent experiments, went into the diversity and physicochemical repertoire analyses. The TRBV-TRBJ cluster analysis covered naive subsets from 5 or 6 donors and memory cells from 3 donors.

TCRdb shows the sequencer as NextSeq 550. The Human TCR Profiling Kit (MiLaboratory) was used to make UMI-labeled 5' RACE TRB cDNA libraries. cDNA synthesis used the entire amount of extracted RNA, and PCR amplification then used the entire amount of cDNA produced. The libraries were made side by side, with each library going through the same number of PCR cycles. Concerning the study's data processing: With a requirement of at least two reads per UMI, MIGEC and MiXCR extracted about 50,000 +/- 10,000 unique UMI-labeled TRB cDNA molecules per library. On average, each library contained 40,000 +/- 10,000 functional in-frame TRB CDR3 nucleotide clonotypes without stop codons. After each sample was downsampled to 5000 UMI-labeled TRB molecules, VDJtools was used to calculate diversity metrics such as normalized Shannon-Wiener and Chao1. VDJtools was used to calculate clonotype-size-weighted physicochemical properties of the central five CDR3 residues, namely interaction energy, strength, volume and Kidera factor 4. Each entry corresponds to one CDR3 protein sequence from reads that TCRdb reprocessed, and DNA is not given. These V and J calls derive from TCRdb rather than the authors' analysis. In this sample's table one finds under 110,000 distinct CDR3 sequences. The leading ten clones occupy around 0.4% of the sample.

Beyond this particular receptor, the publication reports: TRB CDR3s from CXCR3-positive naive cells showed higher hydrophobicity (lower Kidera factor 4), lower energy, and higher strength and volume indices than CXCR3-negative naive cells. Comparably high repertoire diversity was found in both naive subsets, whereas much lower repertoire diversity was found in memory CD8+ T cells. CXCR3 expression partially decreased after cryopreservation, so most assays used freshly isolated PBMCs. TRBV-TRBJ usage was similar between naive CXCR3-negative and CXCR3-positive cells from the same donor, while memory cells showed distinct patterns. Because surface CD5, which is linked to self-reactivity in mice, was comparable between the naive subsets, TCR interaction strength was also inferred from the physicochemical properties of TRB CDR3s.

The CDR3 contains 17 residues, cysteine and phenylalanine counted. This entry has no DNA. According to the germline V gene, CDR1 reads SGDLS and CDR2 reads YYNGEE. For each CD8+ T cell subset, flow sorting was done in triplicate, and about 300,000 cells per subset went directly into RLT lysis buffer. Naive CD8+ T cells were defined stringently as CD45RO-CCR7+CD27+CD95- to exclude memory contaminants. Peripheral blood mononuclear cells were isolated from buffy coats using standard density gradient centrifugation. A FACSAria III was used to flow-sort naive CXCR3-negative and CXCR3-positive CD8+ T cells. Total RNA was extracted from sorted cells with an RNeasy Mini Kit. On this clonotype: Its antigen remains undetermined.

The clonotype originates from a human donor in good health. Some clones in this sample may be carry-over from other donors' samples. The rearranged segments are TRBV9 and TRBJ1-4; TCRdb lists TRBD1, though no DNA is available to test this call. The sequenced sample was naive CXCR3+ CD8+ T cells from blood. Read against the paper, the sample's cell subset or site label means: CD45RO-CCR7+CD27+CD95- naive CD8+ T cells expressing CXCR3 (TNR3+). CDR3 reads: CASSAGTQGLANEKLFF.